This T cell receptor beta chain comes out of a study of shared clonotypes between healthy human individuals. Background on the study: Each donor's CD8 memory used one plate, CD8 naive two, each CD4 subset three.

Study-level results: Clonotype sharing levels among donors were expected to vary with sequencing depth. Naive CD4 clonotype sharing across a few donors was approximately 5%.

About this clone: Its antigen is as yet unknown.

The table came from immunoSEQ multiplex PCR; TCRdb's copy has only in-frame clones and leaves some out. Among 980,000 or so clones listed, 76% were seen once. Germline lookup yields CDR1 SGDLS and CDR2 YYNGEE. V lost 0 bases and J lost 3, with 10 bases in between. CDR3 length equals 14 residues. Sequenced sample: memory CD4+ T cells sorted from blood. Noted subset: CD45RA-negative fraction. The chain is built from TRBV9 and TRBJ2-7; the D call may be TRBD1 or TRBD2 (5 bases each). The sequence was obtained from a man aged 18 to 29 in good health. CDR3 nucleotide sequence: TGTGCCAGCAGCGTAGAAAGTGGGGGCTACGAGCAGTACTTC. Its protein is CASSVESGGYEQYF.